The 3 T cell receptor beta chains below all came from one sample that was sequenced in a study of blood T cell repertoires in COVID-19. The table came from immunoSEQ multiplex PCR; TCRdb's copy has only in-frame clones and leaves some out. The sample has 250,000 or so clones, approximately 86% seen once. Sample: peripheral blood. The receptors stem from a man between 40 and 49 years old with active or convalescent COVID-19.

The chain is built from TRBV6-5 and TRBJ1-2; 7 nucleotides agree with TRBD1. CDR3 length equals 12 residues. CDR1 and CDR2 (germline): MNHEY, SVGAGI. The ends lost 2 bases at V and 10 bases at J; junction bases unmatched: 4. The CDR3: CASSYGQAAYTF. The CDR3 DNA sequence: TGTGCCAGCAGTTACGGACAGGCGGCCTACACCTTC.

The chain couples TRBV21-1 to TRBJ2-1; the table's D call TRBD2 went unverified against the DNA. TRBV21-1 corresponds to a pseudogene. This CDR3 contains 13 residues. CDR3 protein: CATGSGRGNEQFF. The CDR3 nucleotides are TGTGCCACCGGCAGCGGGAGAGGCAATGAGCAGTTCTTC.

This chain joins TRBV11-3 and TRBJ1-1; D might be TRBD1 (6 bases). The V end lost 5 bases, the J end lost 6 bases, and 22 bases lay between the germline ends. In germline, CDR1 is SGHNT, CDR2 YENEEA. The CDR3 totals 16 residues. The CDR3 DNA reads TGTGCCAGCAGCGCAGTAAACAGGGCCGTTGGGGCTGAAGCTTTCTTT. This gives the protein CASSAVNRAVGAEAFF.